Below, 20 T cell receptor beta chains from the same sample are listed, as sequenced in a study of monozygotic twins with inflammatory bowel disease. TCRdb re-called the 5' RACE reads and shows each CDR3 protein once, DNA omitted. In total, the table holds 95,000 to 110,000 distinct CDR3 sequences. Sequenced sample: blood. The receptors stem from a human donor with ulcerative colitis or Crohn's disease, or a healthy co-twin of an affected twin (not recorded which).

The rearrangement uses TRBV12-3 or TRBV12-4 and TRBJ2-4; the TCRdb D gene call, TRBD2, has no DNA to confirm it. This CDR3 is 15 amino acids long. This CDR3 reads CASSFGGRAKNIQYF.

The V call is TRBV6-6, the J call TRBJ2-7; TCRdb designates TRBD1, a call that cannot be tested without DNA. Germline assignment: CDR1 MNHNY and CDR2 SVGAGI (reference sequence). CDR3 length: 13 residues. CDR3 sequence reads: CATRQGTTYEQYF.

The chain carries TRBV6-1 and TRBJ2-7; absent DNA, TCRdb's TRBD1 call cannot be checked. Germline V gene lookup returns CDR1 MNHNS and CDR2 SASEGT. CDR3 length equals 15 residues. CDR3: CASSLQGGGGYEQYF.

The chain recombines TRBV12-3 or TRBV12-4 with TRBJ2-1. The CDR3 sequence is 12 residues long. CDR3 sequence: CASSFRFDEQFF.

This sequence joins TRBV24-1 and TRBJ2-2; without DNA, the TCRdb call of TRBD1 cannot be checked. Germline CDR1 reads KGHDR; CDR2 reads SFDVKD. The CDR3 runs to 18 residues. The chain's CDR3 is CATSPLGGNQANTGELFF.

J is TRBJ2-7 and V is TRBV9; the TRBD2 assignment by TCRdb is unverifiable without DNA. Germline CDR1 reads SGDLS; CDR2 reads YYNGEE. The CDR3 length is 15 residues. CDR3 region: CASSVGVADTYEQYF.

The chain joins TRBV12-3 or TRBV12-4 to TRBJ2-4; TCRdb's D call, TRBD1, is unchecked because there is no DNA. This CDR3 is built from 17 residues. CDR3 loop: CASSPRPELEVQNIQYF.

V and J are TRBV7-2 and TRBJ2-7; absent DNA, TCRdb's TRBD2 call cannot be checked. The CDR3 sequence is 19 residues long. The germline V gene has CDR1 SGHTA and CDR2 FQGNSA. The CDR3 is CASSLAPTGLAGEDGEQYF.

CDR3: CASSLDDSLQVQETQYF. This chain joins TRBV9 and TRBJ2-5; TCRdb picks TRBD1, but there is no DNA to check that call. Germline V gives CDR1 SGDLS, CDR2 YYNGEE. CDR3 length: 17 residues. Drawing the rest from reference TRBV9 and TRBJ2-5, the complete variable domain is DSGVTQTPKHLITATGQRVTLRCSPRSGDLSVYWYQQSLDQGLQFLIQYYNGEERAKGNILERFSAQQFPDLHSELNLSSLELGDSALYFCASSLDDSLQVQETQYFGPGTRLLVL.

The rearrangement links TRBV5-6 to TRBJ1-6; checking the TCRdb D call of TRBD1 is not possible without DNA. CDR3 length equals 17 residues. Germline V gives CDR1 SGHDT, CDR2 YYEEEE. The CDR3 region is CASSYRGAFVAESPLHF.

The chain links TRBV29-1 to TRBJ1-1. From germline, CDR1 is SQVTM and CDR2 ANQGSEA. The CDR3 is 11 residues long. The CDR3 protein is CSVVPRTEAFF.

CDR3 region: CASSPVTVGEQYF. V gene TRBV18 combines with J gene TRBJ2-7; TCRdb picks TRBD1, but there is no DNA to check that call. The CDR3 is 13 amino acids. Germline V CDR1 and CDR2: KGHSH, LQKENI.

The chain combines TRBV7-9 with TRBJ1-1; TCRdb proposes TRBD1, but this gene call is untestable without DNA. The CDR3 is 14 amino acids. CDR1 SEHNR and CDR2 FQNEAQ come from the germline V gene (reference sequence). The CDR3 region is CASSSMTGTYEAFF.

The V and J genes are TRBV28 and TRBJ2-7; TCRdb's D call of TRBD1 is untestable without DNA. The CDR3 is made up of 13 amino acids. Per the germline V gene, CDR1 is MDHEN and CDR2 is SYDVKM. CDR3 protein: CARYRGLSYEQYF.

The V call is TRBV24-1, the J call TRBJ2-3; the D call of TRBD1 rests on TCRdb alone, since no DNA is present to check it. Germline loops: CDR1 KGHDR, CDR2 SFDVKD. The CDR3 length is 17 residues. CDR3 residues: CATSDLYGGPGTDTQYF.

The V gene is TRBV5-1, the J gene TRBJ1-2. Germline values: CDR1 SGHRS, CDR2 YFSETQ. This CDR3 is built from 12 residues. The CDR3 is CASRTSDYGYTF.

V gene TRBV2 combines with J gene TRBJ2-3; TCRdb's D gene call, TRBD1, goes unchecked for lack of DNA. The CDR3 is made up of 14 amino acids. CDR1 SNHLY and CDR2 FYNNEI come from the germline V gene. The CDR3: CASRKGGETDTQYF.

This chain uses TRBV29-1 with TRBJ2-7. There are 13 residues in the CDR3. Germline CDR1 is SQVTM and CDR2 is ANQGSEA. CDR3 loop: CSVGGRLNYEQYF.

The chain uses TRBV10-3 and TRBJ1-1; the TCRdb call, TRBD1, lacks DNA for checking. This CDR3 is 15 amino acids long. Germline CDR1 reads ENHRY; CDR2 reads SYGVKD. CDR3 residues: CAISKQGMKNTEAFF.

The chain is built from TRBV30 and TRBJ2-7; TCRdb's assignment of TRBD1 cannot be checked, as there is no DNA. This CDR3 comprises 16 residues. CDR1 is GTSNPN and CDR2 is SVGIG in the germline V gene (reference sequence). CDR3 protein: CAWSKRPLTGTYEQYF.